The entry that follows covers one T cell receptor (beta chain) sequence. Its antigen remains unidentified. This specimen comes from a study of cytotoxic CD8 clonotypes in ibrutinib-treated CLL. Study as a whole: After a median of around six years, about 15 patients stayed remitted and approximately 12 progressed; responses had been partial in around 25 and complete in 2. Notes on the study in general: Having risen at ibrutinib response, clonality had fallen back toward baseline by progression.

The sequencing depth, 1 in 200,000 to 1 in 1 million T cells, was the target. Measured with immunoSEQ multiplex PCR; TCRdb has only the in-frame clones, and not every one. This table holds tens of thousands of clones, 55% to 75% found once. Trimming stripped 1 base from V and 2 bases from J, with 6 bases between. Germline assignment: CDR1 GTSNPN and CDR2 SVGIG (reference sequence). The CDR3 consists of 13 residues. As input for TCR beta libraries, around 2.1 micrograms of genomic DNA came from cryopreserved PBMCs. The rearrangement uses TRBV30 and TRBJ1-3; the D gene is possibly TRBD1 (5 bases). The sequencing here drew on PBMCs, taken after 24 months of ibrutinib treatment. The TCR originated in a human donor with chronic lymphocytic leukemia. The CDR3 DNA reads as TGTGCCTGGAGTGAGGGGACTGGAAACACCATATATTTT. This translates into CAWSEGTGNTIYF.